A single sample is the source of the 14 T cell receptor beta chains below, sequenced in a study of identifying expanded T cells in peripheral blood (dated by TCRdb to between 2017 and 2020). Libraries came from the immunoSEQ multiplex PCR assay. TCRdb provides this immuneACCESS table in a form limited to in-frame rearrangements. Some clones are lacking; in checked studies, under half of them reflect an unresolved V gene, and why the rest are absent is not known. Counted in this sample were 80,000 or so clones; about four fifths of them appeared once. The top ten hold more than 15% of the sample. The specimen sequenced was blood. All receptors derive from a person between 18 and 75 years old in good health.

V and J are TRBV6-5 and TRBJ2-1; D perhaps matches TRBD1 (5 bases). The germline V and J ends were trimmed by 5 bases and 8 bases, with 16 bases remaining between them. CDR1 is MNHEY, CDR2 SVGAGI, per germline. The CDR3 loop spans 14 amino acids. CDR3 amino acids: CASSGALLLHEQFF. The CDR3 nucleotides read TGTGCCAGCAGTGGGGCACTACTACTCCATGAGCAGTTCTTC.

J is TRBJ1-1 and V is TRBV5-1; TRBD1 agrees at 7 bases. The germline CDR1 and CDR2 sequences are SGHRS and YFSETQ. The CDR3 runs 13 residues. The junction had 4 bases not matched to a gene; V was cut back by 4 bases and J by 4 bases. In DNA form, the CDR3 reads TGCGCCAGCAGCCTCAGGGGGGGCACTGAAGCTTTCTTT. Protein sequence: CASSLRGGTEAFF.

The gene calls are TRBV28 and TRBJ1-6; 8 nucleotides match TRBD1. Germline CDR1 MDHEN, CDR2 SYDVKM. This CDR3 has 16 residues. After removal of 5 bases from V and 10 bases from J, the junction contained 13 bases not matched to a gene. This CDR3 is CASSTRTGQGGSPLHF. CDR3 in DNA: TGTGCCAGCAGTACCCGGACAGGGCAAGGAGGCTCACCCCTCCACTTT.

The gene calls are TRBV2 and TRBJ1-3, with 7 positions matching TRBD1. This CDR3 spans 19 amino acids. Germline CDR1 SNHLY, CDR2 FYNNEI. J gave up 0 bases and V 4 bases, and 15 bases lay outside the gene matches. The CDR3 loop reads CASSASSEQGKSSGNTIYF. CDR3 DNA sequence: TGTGCCAGCAGTGCTTCCTCGGAACAGGGGAAGAGCTCTGGAAACACCATATATTTT.

The chain has TRBV4-1 and TRBJ2-3, with TRBD2 matching 11 bases. After removal of 1 base from V and 1 base from J, the junction contained 4 bases not matched to a gene. The CDR3 runs 17 residues. Germline CDR1 reads MGHRA; CDR2 reads YSYEKL. The CDR3 nucleotides read TGCGCCAGCAGCCAAGGACTAGCGGGAATACGCACAGATACGCAGTATTTT. Its translation: CASSQGLAGIRTDTQYF.

The chain combines TRBV18 with TRBJ1-1, with 7 positions matching TRBD1. The J segment lost 10 bases and the V segment lost 0 bases, leaving 11 bases of the junction unmatched. Germline CDR1 KGHSH, CDR2 LQKENI. This CDR3 spans 15 amino acids. CDR3 nucleotide sequence: TGTGCCAGCTCACCACCTGAATTAGACAGGGTCGGAGCTTTCTTT. It specifies CASSPPELDRVGAFF. Full variable domain (outside the CDR3, taken from reference TRBV18 and TRBJ1-1): NAGVMQNPRHLVRRRGQEARLRCSPMKGHSHVYWYRQLPEEGLKFMVYLQKENIIDESGMPKERFSAEFPKEGPSILRIQQVVRGDSAAYFCASSPPELDRVGAFFGQGTRLTVV.

The chain uses TRBV2 and TRBJ2-5; 7 nucleotides line up with TRBD1. Germline-derived CDR1 and CDR2 are SNHLY and FYNNEI. CDR3 size: 12 residues. J was trimmed by 13 bases and V by 6 bases; bases with no gene match: 11. The CDR3 sequence is CASRQGTKEPYF. In DNA form, the CDR3 reads TGTGCCAGCAGACAGGGGACAAAAGAACCGTACTTC.

The chain recombines TRBV27 with TRBJ2-5; TRBD1 agrees at 10 bases. V dropped 4 bases and J dropped 5; count of bases not matched to a gene: 4. Looked up from germline, CDR1 is MNHEY and CDR2 is SMNVEV (reference sequence). This CDR3 is built from 14 residues. DNA for the CDR3: TGTGCCAGCAGTTGGGACAGGGGAACGGAGACCCAGTACTTC. Protein: CASSWDRGTETQYF.

The chain has TRBV7-2 and TRBJ1-2, with D hard to call. The CDR3 consists of 12 residues. The V gene lost 3 bases and the J gene lost 8 bases, with 10 bases spanning the gap. Germline V gene data show CDR1 as SGHTA and CDR2 as FQGNSA. CDR3 DNA sequence: TGTGCCAGCAGCTTTGGGTATCGGGGCTACACCTTC. Amino acid sequence: CASSFGYRGYTF.

V gene TRBV15 combines with J gene TRBJ2-1, with D perhaps given as TRBD1 or TRBD2 (6 bases each). This CDR3 comprises 15 residues. Germline V CDR1 and CDR2: LNHNV, YYDKDF (reference sequence). Deletions cut 4 bases from V and 10 bases from J, with 20 bases between. DNA of the CDR3: TGTGCCACCAGCATCGGAGGGCCCGGGGGCGGCGAGCAGTTCTTC. This sequence encodes CATSIGGPGGGEQFF.

The J gene is TRBJ2-2, the V gene TRBV7-3; 15 nucleotides align to TRBD2. The length of the CDR3 is 18 residues. Trimming removed 4 bases from V and 7 bases from J; junction bases left unmatched: 10. The germline gives CDR1 SGHTA, CDR2 FQGTGA. The CDR3 loop is CASSSSGLAGGYVGELFF. The CDR3 region has the DNA TGTGCCAGCAGCTCTTCGGGACTAGCGGGAGGTTATGTCGGGGAGCTGTTTTTT.

This chain uses TRBV7-9 with TRBJ1-2; TRBD1 aligns across 7 bases. Losses at the gene ends were 4 bases for V and 3 bases for J; bases not matched to a gene: 2. The germline V gene encodes CDR1 SEHNR and CDR2 FQNEAQ (reference sequence). The CDR3 is 13 residues long. For the CDR3, the DNA is TGTGCCAGCAGCTCCGGGACAGACTATGGCTACACCTTC. Encoded protein: CASSSGTDYGYTF.

This clone turned up a few times. The V call is TRBV5-5, the J call TRBJ1-2, with TRBD1 identical over 12 bases. J lost 2 bases, V lost 2 bases, and 4 bases had no gene match. This CDR3 contains 16 residues. Germline CDR1 reads SGHKS; CDR2 reads YYEKEE (reference sequence). In DNA form, the CDR3 reads TGTGCCAGCAGCTTATCCGGGACAGGGGGCAACTATGGCTACACCTTC. It codes for CASSLSGTGGNYGYTF.

This clone has a handful of counts. V gene TRBV11-3 combines with J gene TRBJ1-1; a weak D match, TRBD1 (5 bases). Germline V gene sequence: CDR1 SGHNT, CDR2 YENEEA. CDR3 length: 16 amino acids. Trimming took 4 bases from V and 4 from J, leaving 19 bases between them. Here the CDR3 DNA reads TGTGCCAGCAGCTCCCCACTTGGAGGGGCGGGCACTGAAGCTTTCTTT. Its protein product is CASSSPLGGAGTEAFF.